This TCR beta chain was recovered during a study of siplizumab effects on memory and regulatory T cells. Study results and caveats: Alloreactive sequences traceable to unstimulated CD4+ memory cells were significantly reduced by siplizumab. Proliferating Tregs' suppressive function in siplizumab cultures went unconfirmed. Mapping to unstimulated subsets was achieved for only a minor fraction of alloreactive clones. Among mappable alloreactive CD4+ clones, the Treg-derived fraction averaged around 69% with siplizumab versus about 25% in controls.

The protocol was immunoSEQ multiplex PCR, while the TCRdb copy is restricted to in-frame clones and leaves out a portion. The sample holds more than 50,000 clones, 93% seen once. This CDR3 comprises 14 residues. The V gene lost 3 bases and the J gene lost 1 base, with 9 bases spanning the gap. CDR1 and CDR2 from the germline V gene are SQVTM and ANQGSEA. In regard to this clone: What it binds is not known.

This rearrangement joins TRBV29-1 to TRBJ2-2; D remains unclear. Material: CD8+ T cells sorted from blood. The TCR comes from a human donor in good health. This chain's CDR3 is CSVDSKGNTGELFF. The CDR3 DNA follows: TGCAGCGTTGATTCAAAGGGGAACACCGGGGAGCTGTTTTTT.